This T cell receptor beta chain was profiled in a study of cytomegalovirus exposure and HLA in healthy donors. Study-level information: Ancestry clustering placed roughly 86% of around 400 genotyped donors in the Caucasian-associated cluster.

This CDR3 comprises 15 residues. J lost 0 bases, V lost 9 bases, and 12 bases had no gene match. CDR1 is SGHNT and CDR2 is YYREEE in the germline V gene (reference sequence). Each donor was nominally healthy when sampled (though unrecorded immune exposures were likely). PCR involved 60 Vbeta and 13 Jbeta primers. The protocol was immunoSEQ multiplex PCR, while the TCRdb copy is restricted to in-frame clones and leaves out a portion. The repertoire has about 130,000 clones, around 80% of them found once; the top ten carry under 3%. The source is a woman under 30 in good health and CMV-seropositive. The genes are TRBV5-4 and TRBJ2-7, with 7 bases fitting TRBD2. Material for sequencing was PBMCs. Written as DNA, the CDR3 is TGTGCCAACCGAGCCCTAGCGGTTAGCTCCTACGAGCAGTACTTC. Protein sequence: CANRALAVSSYEQYF. Using reference TRBV5-4 and TRBJ2-7 for the parts outside the CDR3, the full variable domain is ETGVTQSPTHLIKTRGQQVTLRCSSQSGHNTVSWYQQALGQGPQFIFQYYREEENGRGNFPPRFSGLQFPNYSSELNVNALELDDSALYLCANRALAVSSYEQYFGPGTRLTVT.